The T cell receptor beta chain under discussion was sequenced for a study of cytomegalovirus exposure and HLA in healthy donors. About this clone itself: Its ends do not fully match the called genes, so a read error is possible.

The germline V gene has CDR1 SSHAT and CDR2 FNYEAQ (reference sequence). The CDR3 runs 13 residues. 13 Jbeta primers and 60 Vbeta primers were used for the PCR. Assay: immunoSEQ multiplex PCR; the TCRdb copy retains only in-frame clones and omits some. The sample lists under 200,000 clones; around 82% were seen once. This chain uses TRBV7-7 with TRBJ2-6; D ambiguous. The TCR was taken from a boy between 10 and 17 years old in good health and CMV-seronegative. Sequencing was done on a sample of PBMCs. The CDR3 reads CASSLRGANVLTF. In nucleotides, the CDR3 is TGTGCTAGCAGCTTGCGGGGGGCCAACGTCCTGACTTTC. The full variable domain, in which reference TRBV7-7 and TRBJ2-6 provide the parts outside the CDR3, is GAGVSQSPRYKVTKRGQDVTLRCDPISSHATLYWYQQALGQGPEFLTYFNYEAQPDKSGLPSDRFSAERPEGSISTLTIQRTEQRDSAMYRCASSLRGANVLTFGAGSRLTVL.